This is a list of T cell receptor beta chains from one sample in a study of CD8+ T cells in alopecia areata. The data were produced by immunoSEQ multiplex PCR, yet TCRdb's version contains in-frame clones alone and is incomplete. The top ten clones hold more than 0.95% of a sample with 210,000 or so clones, 66% of them seen once. The sequencing used CD4+ T cells sorted from blood, collected around week 44, from a patient treated with tofacitinib. These receptors came from a human donor with alopecia areata. Both conserved end residues are part of each CDR3. D genes are given only for firm matches. Clone size is stated in some rows and not others, as once, few, many or a class when expanded.

>TRBV5-1|TRBD1|TRBJ1-1|.
TGCGCCAGCAGCCAGGGGACAGCGAACACTGAAGCTTTCTTT
CASSQGTANTEAFF
>TRBV29-1|.|TRBJ2-1|.
TGCAGCGTTGAAGGTCAAAGGGGATTGTCTGAGCAGTTCTTC
CSVEGQRGLSEQFF
>TRBV30|.|TRBJ2-1|.
TGTGCCTGGATCACCGGGACACGGTCGTCTGAGCAGTTCTTC
CAWITGTRSSEQFF
>TRBV30|.|TRBJ2-5|.
TGTGCCTGCTGCGAACCCCAGTACTTC
CACCEPQYF
>TRBV10-2|.|TRBJ1-1|.
TGCGCCAGCAGTCCCATGGTGAACACTGAAGCTTTCTTT
CASSPMVNTEAFF
>TRBV29-1|.|TRBJ2-5|.
TGCAGCGTATTGGGGGACGATCAAGAGACCCAGTACTTC
CSVLGDDQETQYF
>TRBV2|.|TRBJ1-4|.
TGTGCCAGCAAAAGCCCCCTACGGGCAGAGGATGAAAAACTGTTTTTT
CASKSPLRAEDEKLFF
>TRBV4-3|.|TRBJ1-2|.
TGCGCCAGCAGCCAAGGGGGCGTGAACTATGGCTACACCTTC
CASSQGGVNYGYTF
>TRBV27|TRBD1|TRBJ1-2|.
TGTGCCAGCAGTCAAAAAACAGGGGACTATGGCTACACCTTC
CASSQKTGDYGYTF
>TRBV7-3|TRBD1|TRBJ2-5|.
TGTGCCAGCAGCTTCGACAGGGACGAGGAGACCCAGTACTTC
CASSFDRDEETQYF
>TRBV2|TRBD1|TRBJ2-3|.
TGTGCCAGCAGTGCGGGCAGGGGGACAGATACGCAGTATTTT
CASSAGRGTDTQYF
>TRBV5-1|.|TRBJ1-6|.
TGCGCCAGCAGCTTGAGAGCAGGGGAATCACCCCTCCACTTT
CASSLRAGESPLHF
>TRBV19|.|TRBJ1-5|.
TGTGCCAGCCTGGGTAGCAGCAATCAGCCCCAGCATTTT
CASLGSSNQPQHF
>TRBV6-5|.|TRBJ1-5|.
TGTGCCAGCAGCCGGACAGTTTATAGCAATCAGCCCCAGCATTTT
CASSRTVYSNQPQHF
>TRBV4-1|.|TRBJ1-6|.
TGCGCCAGCAGCCAAGAGTGGGGAGGATCACCCCTCCACTTT
CASSQEWGGSPLHF
>TRBV4-3|.|TRBJ2-7|few
TGCGCCAGCAGCCAAGAAGGCAGTAGCTCCTACGAGCAGTACTTC
CASSQEGSSSYEQYF
>TRBV30|TRBD1|TRBJ1-5|.
TGTGCCTGGTCCGGGACAGGGAATCAGCCCCAGCATTTT
CAWSGTGNQPQHF
>TRBV2|.|TRBJ1-2|.
TGTGCCAGCAGTGCAGACCCTTTCTTTGGCTACACCTTC
CASSADPFFGYTF
>TRBV23-1|.|TRBJ1-2|.
TGCGCCAGCAGTCAGGGAAGCGGCTACACCTTC
CASSQGSGYTF
>TRBV28|TRBD1|TRBJ1-2|.
TGTGCCAGCAACTATAATCAGGGGGTATATGGCTACACCTTC
CASNYNQGVYGYTF
>TRBV29-1|.|TRBJ1-2|.
TGCAGCGTTGACGCGGGCTACACCTTC
CSVDAGYTF
>TRBV29-1|.|TRBJ2-7|few
TGCAGCGTTGGGACGGGGAGCTCCTACGAGCAGTACTTC
CSVGTGSSYEQYF
>TRBV28|.|TRBJ2-4|.
TGTGCCTGCGGAGTAGGGGCTAAGGGGAACATTCAGTACTTC
CACGVGAKGNIQYF
>TRBV2|.|TRBJ1-1|.
TGTGCCAGCAGTGGGGGAACCCCCGTCGCTGAAGCTTTCTTT
CASSGGTPVAEAFF
>TRBV7-8|TRBD1|TRBJ2-2|.
TGTGCCAGCAGCTCGGGGACAGGGGGCACCGGGGAGCTGTTTTTT
CASSSGTGGTGELFF
>TRBV29-1|.|TRBJ2-3|few
TGCAGCGTTGTATCGGGCCTAGTTACAGATACGCAGTATTTT
CSVVSGLVTDTQYF
>TRBV29-1|.|TRBJ1-5|.
TGCAGCGTTGGGACAGACCCCAATCAGCCCCAGCATTTT
CSVGTDPNQPQHF
>TRBV30|TRBD2|TRBJ2-3|few
TGTGCCTGGAGCACTAGCGACACAGATACGCAGTATTTT
CAWSTSDTDTQYF
>TRBV4-2|.|TRBJ2-7|.
TGTGCCAGCAGCCAAGCCACACAGACCTACGAGCAGTACTTC
CASSQATQTYEQYF
>TRBV15|.|TRBJ1-5|.
TGTGCCACCAGCAGAGTCTCCAGTCAGCCCCAGCATTTT
CATSRVSSQPQHF